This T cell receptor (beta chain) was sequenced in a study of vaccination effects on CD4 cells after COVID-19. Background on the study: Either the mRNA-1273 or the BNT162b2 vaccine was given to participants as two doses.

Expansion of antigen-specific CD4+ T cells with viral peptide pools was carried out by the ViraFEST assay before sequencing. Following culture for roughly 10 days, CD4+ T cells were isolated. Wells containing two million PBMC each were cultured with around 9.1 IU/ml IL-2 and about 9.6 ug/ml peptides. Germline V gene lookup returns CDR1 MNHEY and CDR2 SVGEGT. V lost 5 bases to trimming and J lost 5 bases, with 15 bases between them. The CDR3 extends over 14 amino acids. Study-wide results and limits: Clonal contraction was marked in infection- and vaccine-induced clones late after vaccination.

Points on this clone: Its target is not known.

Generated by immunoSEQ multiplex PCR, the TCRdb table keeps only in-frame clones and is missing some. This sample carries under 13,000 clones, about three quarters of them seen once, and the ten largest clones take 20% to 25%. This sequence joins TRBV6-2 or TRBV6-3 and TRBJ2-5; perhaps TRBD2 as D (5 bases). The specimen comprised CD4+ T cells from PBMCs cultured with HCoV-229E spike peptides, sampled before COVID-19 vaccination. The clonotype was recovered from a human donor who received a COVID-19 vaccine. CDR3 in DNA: TGTGCCAGCAGTGCCCGGAGAGGCGGGGAGACCCAGTACTTC. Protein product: CASSARRGGETQYF.